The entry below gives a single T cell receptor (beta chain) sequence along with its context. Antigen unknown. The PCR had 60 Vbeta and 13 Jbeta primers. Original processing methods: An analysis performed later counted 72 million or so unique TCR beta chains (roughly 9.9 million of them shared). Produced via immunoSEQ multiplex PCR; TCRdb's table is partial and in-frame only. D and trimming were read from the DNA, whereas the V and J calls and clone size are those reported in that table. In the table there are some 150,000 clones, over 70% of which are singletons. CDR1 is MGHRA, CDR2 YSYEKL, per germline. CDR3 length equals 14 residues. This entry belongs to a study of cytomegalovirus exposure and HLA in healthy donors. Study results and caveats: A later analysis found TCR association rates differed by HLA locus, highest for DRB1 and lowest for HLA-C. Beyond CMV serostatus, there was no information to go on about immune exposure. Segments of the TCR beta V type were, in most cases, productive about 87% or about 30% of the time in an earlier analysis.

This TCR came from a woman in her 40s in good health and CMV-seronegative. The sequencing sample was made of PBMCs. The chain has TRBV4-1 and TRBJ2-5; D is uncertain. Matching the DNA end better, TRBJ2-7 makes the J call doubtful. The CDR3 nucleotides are TGCGCCAGCAGCCAATCCTCCTCCCACTACGAGCAGTACTTC. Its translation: CASSQSSSHYEQYF.